This T cell receptor beta chain was sequenced during a study of T cell repertoires in cytomegalovirus infection (dated by TCRdb to 2018 to 2020). At the level of the whole study: Because public TCR beta signatures pointed to carriage of CMV infection together with the matching HLA type, the HLA type of each donor mattered for the analysis. Broad study findings and their caveats: The ex vivo response was dominated by HLA-C-restricted CMV-specific TCR beta clonotypes, which also provided the single most frequent clonotype in two of eight donors. Cumulative frequency of public TCR beta family members discriminated carriers of CMV infection plus the relevant HLA type in this cohort and an independent approximately 400-donor cohort.

Trimming leaves V shorter by 4 bases and J shorter by 1 base, with the junction holding 5 bases beyond the gene matches. The CDR3 spans 16 residues, from the cysteine through the phenylalanine. Of all the DNA, just the CDR3 is kept, 48 bases in frame from base 1. The germline V gene specifies MNHEY as CDR1 and SVGEGT as CDR2. Sequencing relied on an Illumina HiSeq 1500. TCRdb reprocessed the public reads (quality trimming at Q25 with fastp, clone calling with MiXCR) and kept in-frame beta chains. Under each unique CDR3 protein, matching rows form one entry showing the most common genes and DNA. The sample table lists about 240,000 distinct CDR3 sequences, about 5.9% of them with a count of one. In total, the top ten clones hold 5.5% to 8% of the sample. This clonotype was counted at least ten times. The antigen it recognizes is unknown. Base qualities are missing; no much larger clone stands one base away.

The TCR was taken from a human donor in good health (CMV status not recorded). Some clones in this sample may be carry-over from other donors' samples. In this chain, TRBV6-2 or TRBV6-3 is recombined with TRBJ2-3, with 10 bases aligning to TRBD1. The source material was PBMCs. The CDR3 protein: CASSFPGTGGTDTQYF. The sequenced DNA is TGTGCCAGCAGTTTTCCCGGGACAGGGGGCACAGATACGCAGTATTTT.